This TCR beta chain was captured by sequencing in a study of circulating tumor DNA in untreated peripheral T-cell lymphoma. Whole-study findings and limits: Tumor-specific clonotypes were found in roughly three quarters of patients.

The tumor tissue sample was taken at baseline before any treatment. The repertoire was sequenced with immunoSEQ multiplex PCR; TCRdb's copy has only in-frame clones and lacks some. This sample carries several thousand clones, 62% of them seen once, and the ten largest clones take about three fifths. A remark on this clone: Its antigen is as yet unknown.

This CDR3 contains 14 residues. Trimming removed 3 bases at V and 3 bases at J, with 9 bases between. Looked up from germline, CDR1 is SGHNT and CDR2 is YENEEA. The chain joins TRBV11-3 to TRBJ1-5; D remains unclear. The sequencing input was tumor tissue. This TCR derives from a human donor with peripheral T-cell lymphoma. CDR3 loop: CASSLAQFNQPQHF. CDR3 in DNA: TGTGCCAGCAGCTTGGCACAGTTCAATCAGCCCCAGCATTTT. Together with reference TRBV11-3 and TRBJ1-5, the CDR3 gives the full variable domain: EAGVVQSPRYKIIEKKQPVAFWCNPISGHNTLYWYLQNLGQGPELLIRYENEEAVDDSQLPKDRFSAERLKGVDSTLKIQPAELGDSAVYLCASSLAQFNQPQHFGDGTRLSIL.